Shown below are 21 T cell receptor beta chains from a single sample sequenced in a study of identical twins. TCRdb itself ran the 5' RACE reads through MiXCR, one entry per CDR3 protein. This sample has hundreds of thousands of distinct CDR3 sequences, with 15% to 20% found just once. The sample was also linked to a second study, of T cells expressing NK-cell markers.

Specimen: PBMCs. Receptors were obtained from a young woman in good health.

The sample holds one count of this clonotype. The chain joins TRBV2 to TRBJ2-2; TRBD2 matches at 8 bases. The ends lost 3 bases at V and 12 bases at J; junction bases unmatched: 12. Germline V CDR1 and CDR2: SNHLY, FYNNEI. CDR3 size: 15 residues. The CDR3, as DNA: TGTGCCAGCAGTGATATGATCACGCGGGGGGCCAAGCTGTTTTTT. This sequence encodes CASSDMITRGAKLFF.

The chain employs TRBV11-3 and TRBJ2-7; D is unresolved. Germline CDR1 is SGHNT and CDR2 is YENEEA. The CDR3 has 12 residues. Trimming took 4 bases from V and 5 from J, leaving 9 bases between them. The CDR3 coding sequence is TGTGCCAGCAGCTCTTCTTGGGACGAGCAGTACTTC. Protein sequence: CASSSSWDEQYF.

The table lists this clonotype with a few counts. Here the CDR3 DNA reads TGCAGTGCTAGAAATGCCGGGACAGGGTTGAATGAGCAGTTCTTC. This gives the protein CSARNAGTGLNEQFF. The V gene is TRBV20-1, the J gene TRBJ2-1, with 9 bases identical to TRBD1. The germline V gene encodes CDR1 DFQATT and CDR2 SNEGSKA (reference sequence). The V and J ends lost 2 bases and 7 bases, in that order; junction bases with no gene match: 9. The CDR3 covers 15 residues.

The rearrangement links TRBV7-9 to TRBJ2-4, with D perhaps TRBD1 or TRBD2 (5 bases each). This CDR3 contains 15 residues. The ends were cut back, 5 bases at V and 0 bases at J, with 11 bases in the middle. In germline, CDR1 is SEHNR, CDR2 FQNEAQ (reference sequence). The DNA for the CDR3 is TGTGCCAGCAGCCTTCCTGGGACAGCCAAAAACATTCAGTACTTC. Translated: CASSLPGTAKNIQYF.

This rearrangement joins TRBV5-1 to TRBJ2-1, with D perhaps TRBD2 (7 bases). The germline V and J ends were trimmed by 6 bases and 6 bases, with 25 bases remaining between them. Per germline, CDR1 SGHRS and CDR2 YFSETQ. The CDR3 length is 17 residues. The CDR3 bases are TGCGCCAGCATGCATCGGGGGGTCGCCCCCAGGGGCAATGAGCAGTTCTTC. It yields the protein CASMHRGVAPRGNEQFF.

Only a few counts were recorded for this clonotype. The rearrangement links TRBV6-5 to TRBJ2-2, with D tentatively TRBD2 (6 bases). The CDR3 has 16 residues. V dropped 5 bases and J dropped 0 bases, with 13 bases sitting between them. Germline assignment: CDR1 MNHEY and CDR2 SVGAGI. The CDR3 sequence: CASSTAGSPNTGELFF. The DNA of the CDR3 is TGTGCCAGCAGTACTGCCGGGAGCCCGAACACCGGGGAGCTGTTTTTT.

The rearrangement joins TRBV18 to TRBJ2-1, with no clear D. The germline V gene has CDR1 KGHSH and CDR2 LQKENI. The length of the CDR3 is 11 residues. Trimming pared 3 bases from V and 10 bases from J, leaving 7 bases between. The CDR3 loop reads CASSPRIEQFF. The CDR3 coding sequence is TGTGCCAGCTCACCTCGGATAGAGCAGTTCTTC.

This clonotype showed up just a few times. CDR3 in amino acids: CASSGRLGPGVYEQFF. The CDR3 nucleotides read TGTGCCAGCAGCGGAAGGTTGGGACCAGGGGTCTATGAGCAGTTCTTC. The rearrangement links TRBV7-9 to TRBJ2-1, with a weak D call TRBD1 (6 bases). Germline V gene data show CDR1 as SEHNR and CDR2 as FQNEAQ (reference sequence). CDR3 length equals 16 residues. The V gene lost 5 bases and the J gene lost 8 bases, with 22 bases spanning the gap.

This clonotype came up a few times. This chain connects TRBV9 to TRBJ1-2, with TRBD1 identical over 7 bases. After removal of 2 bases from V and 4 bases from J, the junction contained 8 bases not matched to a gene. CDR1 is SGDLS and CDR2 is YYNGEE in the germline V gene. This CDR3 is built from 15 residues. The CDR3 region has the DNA TGTGCCAGCAGCGTTGGGACAGCCTCATCCTATGGCTACACCTTC. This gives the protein CASSVGTASSYGYTF.

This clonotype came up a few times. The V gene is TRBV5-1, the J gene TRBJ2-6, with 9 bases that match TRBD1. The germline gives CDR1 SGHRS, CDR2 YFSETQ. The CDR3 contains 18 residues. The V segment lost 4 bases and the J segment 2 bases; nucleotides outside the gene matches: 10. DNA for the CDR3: TGCGCCAGCAGCGCAGCGGGACAGGGAACAGCTGGGGCCAACGTCCTGACTTTC. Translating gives CASSAAGQGTAGANVLTF. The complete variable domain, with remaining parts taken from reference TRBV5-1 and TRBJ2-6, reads KAGVTQTPRYLIKTRGQQVTLSCSPISGHRSVSWYQQTPGQGLQFLFEYFSETQRNKGNFPGRFSGRQFSNSRSEMNVSTLELGDSALYLCASSAAGQGTAGANVLTFGAGSRLTVL.

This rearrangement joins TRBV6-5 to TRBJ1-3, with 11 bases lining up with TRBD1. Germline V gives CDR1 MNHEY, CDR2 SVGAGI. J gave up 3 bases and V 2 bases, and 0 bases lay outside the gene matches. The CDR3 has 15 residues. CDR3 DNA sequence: TGTGCCAGCAGTTACGGGACAGGGGGTGGAAACACCATATATTTT. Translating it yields CASSYGTGGGNTIYF.

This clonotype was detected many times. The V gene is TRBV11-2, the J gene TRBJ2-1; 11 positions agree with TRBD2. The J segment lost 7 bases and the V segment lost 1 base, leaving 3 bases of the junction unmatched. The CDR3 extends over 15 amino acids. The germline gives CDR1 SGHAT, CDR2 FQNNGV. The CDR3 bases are TGTGCCAGCAGCTTAGGACTAGCGGGGAGGAATGAGCAGTTCTTC. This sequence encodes CASSLGLAGRNEQFF.

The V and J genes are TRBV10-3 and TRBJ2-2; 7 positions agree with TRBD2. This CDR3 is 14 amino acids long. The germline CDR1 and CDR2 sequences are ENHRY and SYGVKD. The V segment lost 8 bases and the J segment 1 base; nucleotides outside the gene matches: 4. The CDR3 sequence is CAIASGGNTGELFF. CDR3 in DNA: TGTGCCATCGCTTCGGGGGGGAACACCGGGGAGCTGTTTTTT.

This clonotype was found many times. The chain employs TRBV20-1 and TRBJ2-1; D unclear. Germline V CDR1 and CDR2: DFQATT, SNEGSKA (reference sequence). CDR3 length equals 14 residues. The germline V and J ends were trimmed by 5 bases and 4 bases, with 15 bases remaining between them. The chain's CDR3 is CSAQRTPGYNEQFF. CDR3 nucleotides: TGCAGTGCTCAGAGGACGCCCGGATACAATGAGCAGTTCTTC.

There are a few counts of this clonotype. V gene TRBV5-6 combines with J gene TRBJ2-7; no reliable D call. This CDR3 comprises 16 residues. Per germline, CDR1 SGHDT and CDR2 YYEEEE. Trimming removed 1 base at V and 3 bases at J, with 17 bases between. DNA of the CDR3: TGTGCCAGCAGCTTGTCCCACGGGCCATCCCTCTACGAGCAGTACTTC. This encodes CASSLSHGPSLYEQYF.

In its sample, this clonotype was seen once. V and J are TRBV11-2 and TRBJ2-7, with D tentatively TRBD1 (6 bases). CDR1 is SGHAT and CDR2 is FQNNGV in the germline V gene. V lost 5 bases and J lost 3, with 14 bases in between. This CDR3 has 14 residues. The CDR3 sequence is CASSTTGLFYEQYF. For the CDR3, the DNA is TGTGCCAGCAGCACAACAGGGCTCTTCTACGAGCAGTACTTC.

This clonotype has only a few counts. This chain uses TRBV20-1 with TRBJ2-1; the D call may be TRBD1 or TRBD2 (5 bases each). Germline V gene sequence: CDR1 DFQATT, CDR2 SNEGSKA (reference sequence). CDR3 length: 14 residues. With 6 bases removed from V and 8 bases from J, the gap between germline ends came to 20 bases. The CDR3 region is CSALLRGSPHEQFF. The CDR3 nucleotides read TGCAGTGCCCTGTTGAGGGGCTCCCCCCATGAGCAGTTCTTC.

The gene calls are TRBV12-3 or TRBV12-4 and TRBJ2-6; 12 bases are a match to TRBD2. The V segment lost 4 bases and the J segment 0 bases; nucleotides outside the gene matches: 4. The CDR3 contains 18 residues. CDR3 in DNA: TGTGCCAGCAGTTCCGGACTAGCGGGAAGCTCTGGGGCCAACGTCCTGACTTTC. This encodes CASSSGLAGSSGANVLTF.

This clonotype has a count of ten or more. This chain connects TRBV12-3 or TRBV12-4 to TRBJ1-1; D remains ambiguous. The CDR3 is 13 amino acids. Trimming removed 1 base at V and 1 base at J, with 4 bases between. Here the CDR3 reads CASSLGGNTEAFF. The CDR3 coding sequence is TGTGCCAGCAGTTTAGGGGGGAACACTGAAGCTTTCTTT.

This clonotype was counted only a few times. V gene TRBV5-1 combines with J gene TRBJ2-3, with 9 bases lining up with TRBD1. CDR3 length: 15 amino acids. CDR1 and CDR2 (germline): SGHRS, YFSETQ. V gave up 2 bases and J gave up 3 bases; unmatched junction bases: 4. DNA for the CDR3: TGCGCCAGCAGCTTCGGACAGGGGTGGACAGATACGCAGTATTTT. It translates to CASSFGQGWTDTQYF.

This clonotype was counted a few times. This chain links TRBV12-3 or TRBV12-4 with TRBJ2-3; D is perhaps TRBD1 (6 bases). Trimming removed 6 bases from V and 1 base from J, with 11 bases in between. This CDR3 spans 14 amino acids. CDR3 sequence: CASRIPGGTDTQYF. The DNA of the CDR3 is TGTGCCAGCAGGATTCCAGGGGGCACAGATACGCAGTATTTT.